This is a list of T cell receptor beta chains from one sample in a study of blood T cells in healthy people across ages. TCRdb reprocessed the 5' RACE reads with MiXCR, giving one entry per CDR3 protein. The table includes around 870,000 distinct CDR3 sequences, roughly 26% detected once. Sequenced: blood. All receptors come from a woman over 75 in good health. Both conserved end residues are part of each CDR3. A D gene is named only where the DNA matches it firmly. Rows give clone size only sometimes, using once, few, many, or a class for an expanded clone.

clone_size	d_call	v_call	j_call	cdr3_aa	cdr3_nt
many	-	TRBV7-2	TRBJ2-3	CASSLRPATDTQYF	TGTGCCAGCAGCTTACGGCCGGCGACAGATACGCAGTATTTT
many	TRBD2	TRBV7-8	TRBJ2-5	CASSLRAGAVQETQYF	TGTGCCAGCAGCTTACGCGCGGGAGCGGTCCAAGAGACCCAGTACTTC
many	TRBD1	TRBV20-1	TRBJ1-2	CSATTGTGDLGYTF	TGCAGTGCTACCACCGGGACAGGGGATTTAGGCTACACCTTC
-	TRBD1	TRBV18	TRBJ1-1	CASSPPNRGLAMNTEAFF	TGTGCCAGCTCACCACCGAACAGGGGATTGGCCATGAACACTGAAGCTTTCTTT
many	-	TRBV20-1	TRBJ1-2	CSARDQGFDGYTF	TGCAGTGCTAGAGATCAGGGGTTCGATGGCTACACCTTC
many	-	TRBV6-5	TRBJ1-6	CASSNTGSSYNSPLHF	TGTGCCAGCAGTAACACAGGAAGCTCCTATAATTCACCCCTCCACTTT
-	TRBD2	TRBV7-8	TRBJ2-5	CASSSIAGAPETQYF	TGTGCCAGCAGCTCTATAGCGGGGGCTCCTGAGACCCAGTACTTC
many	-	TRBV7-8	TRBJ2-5	CASSLVLSETQYF	TGTGCCAGCAGCTTAGTACTATCGGAGACCCAGTACTTC
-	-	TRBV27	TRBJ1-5	CASSKMGERPQHF	TGTGCCAGCAGTAAGATGGGGGAGCGTCCCCAGCATTTT
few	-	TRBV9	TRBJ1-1	CASRAGWRDTEAFF	TGTGCCAGCAGAGCAGGGTGGAGGGACACTGAAGCTTTCTTT
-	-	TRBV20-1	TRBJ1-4	CSASGGDGTNEKLFF	TGCAGTGCTAGTGGGGGAGATGGAACTAATGAAAAACTGTTTTTT
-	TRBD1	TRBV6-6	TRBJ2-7	CASTLRQGPSYEQYF	TGTGCCAGCACCCTAAGACAGGGACCCTCCTACGAGCAGTACTTC
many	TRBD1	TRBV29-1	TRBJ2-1	CSVRTGTGDYNEQFF	TGCAGCGTTCGAACCGGGACAGGGGACTACAATGAGCAGTTCTTC
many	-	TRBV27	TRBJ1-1	CASSLVGVRTNTEAFF	TGTGCCAGCAGTTTAGTTGGGGTCAGAACCAACACTGAAGCTTTCTTT
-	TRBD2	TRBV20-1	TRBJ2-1	CSVQPPGLAGYNEQFF	TGCAGTGTTCAACCCCCCGGACTAGCGGGTTACAATGAGCAGTTCTTC
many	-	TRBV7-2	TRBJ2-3	CASSLEASVADTQYF	TGTGCCAGCAGCTTAGAGGCTAGCGTGGCAGATACGCAGTATTTT
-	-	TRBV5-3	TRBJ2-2	CARTRRPSGNTGELFF	TGTGCCAGAACCCGAAGGCCTTCGGGGAACACCGGGGAGCTGTTTTTT
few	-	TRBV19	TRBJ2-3	CVSSWGGANADTQYF	TGTGTCAGTAGTTGGGGGGGGGCGAACGCAGATACGCAGTATTTT
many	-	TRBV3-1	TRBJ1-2	CASSPVGIQMNYGYTF	TGTGCCAGCAGCCCCGTGGGGATACAGATGAACTATGGCTACACCTTC
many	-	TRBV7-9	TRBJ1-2	CASSHVVWGKKTNYGYTF	TGTGCCAGCAGCCACGTCGTTTGGGGGAAAAAAACTAACTATGGCTACACCTTC
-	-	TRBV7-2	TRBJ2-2	CASSPMLANTGELFF	TGTGCCAGCAGCCCCATGCTAGCTAACACCGGGGAGCTGTTTTTT
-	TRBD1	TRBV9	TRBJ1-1	CASSVTGQGAEAFF	TGTGCCAGCAGCGTAACGGGGCAGGGGGCTGAAGCTTTCTTT
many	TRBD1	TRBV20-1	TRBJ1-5	CSASRGQTYSNQPQHF	TGCAGTGCCTCCCGGGGACAGACGTATAGCAATCAGCCCCAGCATTTT
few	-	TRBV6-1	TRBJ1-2	CASSERTGFNGYTF	TGTGCCAGCAGTGAACGAACAGGGTTCAATGGCTACACCTTC
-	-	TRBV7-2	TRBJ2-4	CASSLGRPRGNIQYF	TGTGCCAGCAGCTTGGGGAGGCCCCGAGGAAACATTCAGTACTTC
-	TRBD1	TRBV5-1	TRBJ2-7	CASSATGTGWYNEQYF	TGCGCCAGCAGCGCCACCGGGACAGGGTGGTACAATGAGCAGTACTTC
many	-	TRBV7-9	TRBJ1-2	CASSGGSTPNYGYTF	TGTGCCAGCAGCGGGGGCTCAACCCCTAACTATGGCTACACCTTC
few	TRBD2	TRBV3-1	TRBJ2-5	CASSQVASGAPEETQYF	TGTGCCAGCAGCCAAGTTGCCAGCGGGGCCCCGGAGGAGACCCAGTACTTC